This is a list of T cell receptor beta chains from one sample in a study of regulatory and conventional T cells in breast cancer. TCRdb recomputed calls from the PCR reads with MiXCR, one row per CDR3 protein. The table shows about 1,300 distinct CDR3 sequences, with approximately 80% occurring only once. Source material: regulatory T cells from blood. The receptors derive from a male donor in good health. Both conserved end residues are part of each CDR3. D genes are given only for firm matches. Rows may omit the clone size; those that give it use once, few, many or a size class.

V gene: TRBV18
D gene: .
J gene: TRBJ2-7
clone size: .
CDR3 protein: CASSPPARVDYEQYF
CDR3 DNA: TGTGCCAGCTCACCACCGGCCAGGGTAGACTACGAGCAGTACTTC

V gene: TRBV11-2
D gene: .
J gene: TRBJ2-5
clone size: few
CDR3 protein: CASTQREVRETQYF
CDR3 DNA: TGTGCCAGCACACAGAGGGAGGTGAGAGAGACCCAGTACTTC

V gene: TRBV30
D gene: .
J gene: TRBJ1-1
clone size: .
CDR3 protein: CAWSKGTGTEAFF
CDR3 DNA: TGTGCCTGGTCGAAGGGAACGGGGACTGAAGCTTTCTTT

V gene: TRBV20-1
D gene: .
J gene: TRBJ1-5
clone size: .
CDR3 protein: CSAAGQPQHF
CDR3 DNA: TGCAGTGCGGCGGGTCAGCCCCAGCATTTT

V gene: TRBV3-1
D gene: .
J gene: TRBJ1-1
clone size: .
CDR3 protein: CASSQVPSLAFF
CDR3 DNA: TGTGCCAGCAGCCAAGTCCCATCTCTGGCTTTCTTT

V gene: TRBV20-1
D gene: .
J gene: TRBJ2-7
clone size: .
CDR3 protein: CSASLPGTGAYEQYF
CDR3 DNA: TGCAGTGCTAGCCTGCCCGGGACTGGAGCCTACGAGCAGTACTTC

V gene: TRBV20-1
D gene: .
J gene: TRBJ1-1
clone size: .
CDR3 protein: CSARVLNTEAFF
CDR3 DNA: TGCAGTGCTAGGGTTCTGAACACTGAAGCTTTCTTT

V gene: TRBV7-9
D gene: .
J gene: TRBJ1-2
clone size: .
CDR3 protein: CASSVNHGGAYGYTF
CDR3 DNA: TGTGCCAGCAGCGTTAACCATGGCGGGGCCTATGGCTACACCTTC

V gene: TRBV28
D gene: .
J gene: TRBJ1-2
clone size: .
CDR3 protein: CASSLSGARPYGYTF
CDR3 DNA: TGTGCCAGCAGTTTATCAGGGGCTCGTCCCTATGGCTACACCTTC

V gene: TRBV7-9
D gene: .
J gene: TRBJ2-7
clone size: .
CDR3 protein: CASSLERDEQYF
CDR3 DNA: TGTGCCAGCAGCTTAGAAAGGGACGAGCAGTACTTC

V gene: TRBV20-1
D gene: .
J gene: TRBJ2-4
clone size: .
CDR3 protein: CSANAQSIQYF
CDR3 DNA: TGCAGTGCTAACGCCCAGAGCATTCAGTACTTC

V gene: TRBV7-2
D gene: .
J gene: TRBJ2-3
clone size: few
CDR3 protein: CASRYREGDTQYF
CDR3 DNA: TGTGCCAGCAGGTACAGGGAGGGAGATACGCAGTATTTT

V gene: TRBV7-7
D gene: .
J gene: TRBJ2-3
clone size: .
CDR3 protein: CASSPLGGSTDTQYF
CDR3 DNA: TGTGCTAGCAGCCCCCTGGGGGGCAGCACAGATACGCAGTATTTT

V gene: TRBV5-1
D gene: .
J gene: TRBJ2-3
clone size: .
CDR3 protein: CASSLMAGLSTDTQYF
CDR3 DNA: TGCGCCAGCAGCTTGATGGCGGGACTCAGCACAGATACGCAGTATTTT

V gene: TRBV5-5
D gene: .
J gene: TRBJ2-1
clone size: .
CDR3 protein: CASSLAKGYEQFF
CDR3 DNA: TGTGCCAGCAGCTTGGCCAAGGGCTATGAGCAGTTCTTC

V gene: TRBV18
D gene: .
J gene: TRBJ2-4
clone size: .
CDR3 protein: CASSPMGKNIQYF
CDR3 DNA: TGTGCCAGCTCACCCATGGGCAAAAACATTCAGTACTTC

V gene: TRBV9
D gene: .
J gene: TRBJ2-5
clone size: .
CDR3 protein: CASSVSGTQYF
CDR3 DNA: TGTGCCAGCAGCGTAAGCGGGACCCAGTACTTC

V gene: TRBV10-3
D gene: .
J gene: TRBJ2-7
clone size: .
CDR3 protein: CAISTGQSRNEQYF
CDR3 DNA: TGTGCCATCAGTACCGGACAGTCTCGTAACGAGCAGTACTTC

V gene: TRBV6-1
D gene: .
J gene: TRBJ1-5
clone size: .
CDR3 protein: CASREGNSNQPQHF
CDR3 DNA: TGTGCCAGCAGGGAAGGGAATAGTAATCAGCCCCAGCATTTT

V gene: TRBV11-2
D gene: .
J gene: TRBJ2-2
clone size: .
CDR3 protein: CASSLVGGAGELFF
CDR3 DNA: TGTGCCAGCAGCTTAGTTGGCGGTGCCGGGGAGCTGTTTTTT

V gene: TRBV6-5
D gene: .
J gene: TRBJ1-1
clone size: .
CDR3 protein: CAGQTAEAFF
CDR3 DNA: TGTGCCGGCCAAACCGCTGAAGCTTTCTTT

V gene: TRBV30
D gene: .
J gene: TRBJ1-1
clone size: few
CDR3 protein: CAWSVSGAKAFF
CDR3 DNA: TGTGCCTGGAGTGTTTCCGGGGCTAAAGCTTTCTTT

V gene: TRBV6-5
D gene: TRBD2
J gene: TRBJ2-3
clone size: few
CDR3 protein: CASSYPLAGTYTDTQYF
CDR3 DNA: TGTGCCAGCAGTTACCCCCTAGCGGGGACCTACACAGATACGCAGTATTTT

V gene: TRBV27
D gene: TRBD2
J gene: TRBJ2-1
clone size: .
CDR3 protein: CASSLSGRSSYNEQFF
CDR3 DNA: TGTGCCAGCAGTTTAAGCGGGAGGAGCTCCTACAATGAGCAGTTCTTC

V gene: TRBV6-6
D gene: .
J gene: TRBJ1-1
clone size: .
CDR3 protein: CASRRRVNTEAFF
CDR3 DNA: TGTGCCAGCAGGCGCAGAGTGAACACTGAAGCTTTCTTT

V gene: TRBV18
D gene: TRBD2
J gene: TRBJ2-3
clone size: .
CDR3 protein: CASSPAQRASGDTQYF
CDR3 DNA: TGTGCCAGCTCACCCGCCCAGCGGGCTAGCGGGGATACGCAGTATTTT

V gene: TRBV7-3
D gene: .
J gene: TRBJ2-3
clone size: .
CDR3 protein: CASSLTGSVTDTQYF
CDR3 DNA: TGTGCCAGCAGCTTAACGGGATCAGTCACAGATACACAGTATTTT

V gene: TRBV4-3
D gene: .
J gene: TRBJ1-1
clone size: .
CDR3 protein: CASSQSLQNTEAFF
CDR3 DNA: TGCGCCAGCAGCCAATCATTGCAGAACACTGAAGCTTTCTTT

V gene: TRBV5-5
D gene: .
J gene: TRBJ2-7
clone size: .
CDR3 protein: CASSKDGVKYF
CDR3 DNA: TGTGCCAGCAGCAAGGATGGAGTGAAGTACTTC

V gene: TRBV6-5
D gene: .
J gene: TRBJ1-1
clone size: .
CDR3 protein: CASSYSVGVTEAFF
CDR3 DNA: TGTGCCAGCAGTTACTCGGTCGGTGTCACTGAAGCTTTCTTT

V gene: TRBV12-3/TRBV12-4
D gene: .
J gene: TRBJ2-7
clone size: .
CDR3 protein: CASSATFYEQYF
CDR3 DNA: TGTGCCAGCAGTGCAACCTTCTACGAGCAGTACTTC

V gene: TRBV6-5
D gene: .
J gene: TRBJ2-7
clone size: .
CDR3 protein: CASSFGYEQYF
CDR3 DNA: TGTGCCAGCAGTTTCGGTTACGAGCAGTACTTC

V gene: TRBV20-1
D gene: .
J gene: TRBJ1-2
clone size: .
CDR3 protein: CSAEGGYTF
CDR3 DNA: TGCAGTGCTGAGGGCGGCTACACCTTC

V gene: TRBV27
D gene: .
J gene: TRBJ1-5
clone size: once
CDR3 protein: CASSERDPLEPQHF
CDR3 DNA: TGTGCCAGCAGTGAACGGGACCCCCTGGAACCCCAGCATTTT